This TCR beta chain was obtained from a study of spatial heterogeneity in lung cancer. Study-wide context: The cohort: 65 to 80 early-stage, untreated non-small cell lung cancer patients.

Each TCR cDNA molecule bore a unique molecular identifier. MiXCR, applied by TCRdb to the 5' RACE reads, yields one record per CDR3 protein. The sample records 39,000 or so distinct CDR3 sequences, roughly a tenth being singletons. Time point: blood at routine non-recurrence follow-up after resection. Material for sequencing was whole RNA from tumor, nontumor lung or frozen PBMC, left unsorted. In germline, CDR1 is SGDLS, CDR2 YYNGEE. CDR3 length: 13 amino acids. The V end lost 4 bases, the J end lost 7 bases, and 15 bases lay between the germline ends. The chain recombines TRBV9 with TRBJ2-7; no reliable D call. The origin of this receptor is a female donor with early-stage non-small cell lung cancer. Sequences were derived from PBMCs, sampled at follow-up. DNA for the CDR3: TGTGCCAGCAGCCCCGACCCGCTGAAGGAGCAGTACTTC. This sequence encodes CASSPDPLKEQYF.